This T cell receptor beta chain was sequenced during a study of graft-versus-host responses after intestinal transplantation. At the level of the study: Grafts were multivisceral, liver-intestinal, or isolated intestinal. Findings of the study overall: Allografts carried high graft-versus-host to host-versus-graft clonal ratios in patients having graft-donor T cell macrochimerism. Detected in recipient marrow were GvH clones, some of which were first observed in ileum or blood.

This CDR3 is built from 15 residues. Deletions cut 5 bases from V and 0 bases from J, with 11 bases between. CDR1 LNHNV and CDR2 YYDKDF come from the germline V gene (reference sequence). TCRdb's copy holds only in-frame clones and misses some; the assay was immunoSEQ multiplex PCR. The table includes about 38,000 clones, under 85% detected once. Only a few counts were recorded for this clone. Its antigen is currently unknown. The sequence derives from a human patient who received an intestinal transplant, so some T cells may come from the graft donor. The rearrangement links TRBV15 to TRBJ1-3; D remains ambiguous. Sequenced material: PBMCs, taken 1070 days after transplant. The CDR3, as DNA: TGTGCCACCAGCTTTGCTAAGGGCTCTGGAAACACCATATATTTT. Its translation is CATSFAKGSGNTIYF. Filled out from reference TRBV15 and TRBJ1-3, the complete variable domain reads DAMVIQNPRYQVTQFGKPVTLSCSQTLNHNVMYWYQQKSSQAPKLLFHYYDKDFNNEADTPDNFQSRRPNTSFCFLDIRSPGLGDTAMYLCATSFAKGSGNTIYFGEGSWLTVV.